This entry lists 27 T cell receptor beta chains sequenced from one sample in a study of blood T cell repertoires in COVID-19. The repertoire was sequenced with immunoSEQ multiplex PCR; TCRdb's copy has only in-frame clones and lacks some. The sample records some 97,000 clones, roughly 87% being singletons. Specimen: peripheral blood. All receptors derive from a man aged 30-40 years in a cohort sampled during active COVID-19.

V gene TRBV5-6 combines with J gene TRBJ1-2; D not resolved. The V gene lost 1 base and the J gene lost 4 bases, with 8 bases spanning the gap. Germline lookup yields CDR1 SGHDT and CDR2 YYEEEE. The CDR3 consists of 13 residues. The DNA of the CDR3 is TGTGCCAGCAGCTTGCAGTCCAGCTATGGCTACACCTTC. Residues: CASSLQSSYGYTF.

This rearrangement joins TRBV7-9 to TRBJ2-3, with TRBD2 identical over 9 bases. CDR1 is SEHNR, CDR2 FQNEAQ, per germline (reference sequence). Losses at the gene ends were 8 bases for V and 6 bases for J; bases not matched to a gene: 12. The CDR3 covers 15 residues. Here the CDR3 DNA reads TGTGCCAGCCAAATGCGACTAGCGGTTTTCGATACGCAGTATTTT. It specifies CASQMRLAVFDTQYF.

V usage is TRBV11-3 and J usage is TRBJ2-2, with a tentative D call TRBD1 (6 bases). CDR3 length equals 16 residues. Germline loops: CDR1 SGHNT, CDR2 YENEEA. The V and J ends lost 5 bases and 0 bases respectively, with 13 bases between them. The CDR3 nucleotides are TGTGCCAGCAGCCGGATGGGACACTCGAACACCGGGGAGCTGTTTTTT. Its translation is CASSRMGHSNTGELFF.

The chain uses TRBV5-1 and TRBJ2-7; 8 positions match TRBD1. The CDR3 is 17 amino acids. Per germline, CDR1 SGHRS and CDR2 YFSETQ. V shed 3 bases, J shed 4 bases, and the junction held 15 bases outside the gene matches. DNA of the CDR3: TGCGCCAGCAGCTCTTCGGCCCCGGGACAGGTAAAATACGAGCAGTACTTC. This encodes CASSSSAPGQVKYEQYF. Full variable domain (missing parts from reference TRBV5-1 and TRBJ2-7): KAGVTQTPRYLIKTRGQQVTLSCSPISGHRSVSWYQQTPGQGLQFLFEYFSETQRNKGNFPGRFSGRQFSNSRSEMNVSTLELGDSALYLCASSSSAPGQVKYEQYFGPGTRLTVT.

The chain links TRBV4-3 to TRBJ2-7; TRBD1 matches at 11 bases. V shed 1 base and J 4 bases; nucleotides not matched to a gene: 3. Germline V CDR1 and CDR2: LGHNA, YSLEER. This CDR3 contains 15 residues. CDR3 amino acids: CASSQVGQGGYEQYF. The CDR3 region has the DNA TGCGCCAGCAGCCAAGTGGGACAGGGGGGGTACGAGCAGTACTTC.

This chain connects TRBV3-1 (or the pseudogene TRBV3-2) to TRBJ2-2; D is unclear. The V end was cut by 1 base, the J end by 6 bases, with 6 bases between. In germline, CDR1 is LGHDT, CDR2 YNNKEL (reference sequence). The CDR3 has 13 amino acids. The CDR3 sequence: CASSQAAAGELFF. The CDR3 DNA sequence: TGTGCCAGCAGCCAAGCCGCGGCCGGGGAGCTGTTTTTT.

The rearrangement uses TRBV11-1 and TRBJ2-7; D is possibly TRBD2 (5 bases). The CDR3 length is 14 residues. Between the trimmed V and J ends, which lost 5 bases and 1 base, there was a span of 12 bases. In germline, CDR1 is SGHAT, CDR2 FQDESV (reference sequence). CDR3 coding DNA: TGTGCCAGCAGCGACCCGAGGAGGTCCTACGAGCAGTACTTC. Translating gives CASSDPRRSYEQYF. The variable domain in full, completed from reference TRBV11-1 and TRBJ2-7, reads EAEVAQSPRYKITEKSQAVAFWCDPISGHATLYWYRQILGQGPELLVQFQDESVVDDSQLPKDRFSAERLKGVDSTLKIQPAELGDSAMYLCASSDPRRSYEQYFGPGTRLTVT.

The chain has TRBV9 and TRBJ2-5, with D uncertain. CDR1 and CDR2 from the germline V gene are SGDLS and YYNGEE. The CDR3 consists of 12 residues. Trimming shortened V by 4 bases and J by 0 bases, and 4 bases separated the two germline ends. The CDR3 DNA reads as TGTGCCAGCAGCACTAACCAAGAGACCCAGTACTTC. Encoded protein: CASSTNQETQYF.

This clone was detected many times. The V gene is TRBV24-1, the J gene TRBJ2-1; weak D call: TRBD2 (5 bases). The length of the CDR3 is 14 residues. Germline V lookup: CDR1 KGHDR, CDR2 SFDVKD. V shed 3 bases and J shed 6 bases, with 11 bases lying between them. CDR3 protein: CATSDTRTANEQFF. In DNA form, the CDR3 reads TGTGCCACCAGTGATACCCGGACTGCCAATGAGCAGTTCTTC.

CDR3 nucleotide sequence: TGTGCCAGCAGCTCAAGCCCGACTAGCGCGGAGACCCAGTACTTC. Its translation: CASSSSPTSAETQYF. The V call is TRBV7-2, the J call TRBJ2-5; 8 nucleotides match TRBD2. This CDR3 has 15 amino acids. Germline values: CDR1 SGHTA, CDR2 FQGNSA. With V trimmed by 4 bases and J by 5 bases, 9 bases remained unmatched.

Only a few counts were recorded for this clone. This chain joins TRBV5-1 and TRBJ1-6, with 7 nucleotides matching TRBD1. In germline, CDR1 is SGHRS, CDR2 YFSETQ. This CDR3 has 13 residues. V trimming: 7 bases; J trimming: 6 bases; junction bases outside the gene matches: 4. The CDR3 is CASGTEFNSPLHF. In DNA form, the CDR3 reads TGCGCCAGCGGGACAGAGTTTAATTCACCCCTCCACTTT.

This chain connects TRBV6-1 to TRBJ1-5; TRBD1 matches 7 bases. This CDR3 has 13 amino acids. V lost 2 bases, J lost 6 bases, and 1 base stayed unmatched. Looked up from germline, CDR1 is MNHNS and CDR2 is SASEGT. The CDR3, as DNA: TGTGCCAGCAGTGAAACAGGGGCTCAGCCCCAGCATTTT. This encodes CASSETGAQPQHF.

The sample holds one count of this clone. The chain couples TRBV30 to TRBJ1-1; 11 positions agree with TRBD1. Losses at the gene ends were 0 bases for V and 6 bases for J; bases not matched to a gene: 9. The germline gives CDR1 GTSNPN, CDR2 SVGIG (reference sequence). This CDR3 is 16 amino acids long. The CDR3 spells CAWSVGQGANTAEAFF. The CDR3 DNA reads as TGTGCCTGGAGTGTCGGACAGGGGGCGAATACGGCTGAAGCTTTCTTT.

The chain links TRBV27 to TRBJ2-5; tentative D call: TRBD2 (5 bases). The V and J ends lost 3 bases and 4 bases respectively, with 12 bases between them. This CDR3 has 14 residues. The germline V gene encodes CDR1 MNHEY and CDR2 SMNVEV (reference sequence). The CDR3 region has the DNA TGTGCCAGCAGTTTTGCCGGGGTTTCAGAGACCCAGTACTTC. Translation gives CASSFAGVSETQYF.

The chain combines TRBV5-1 with TRBJ2-5; D unresolved. Germline assignment: CDR1 SGHRS and CDR2 YFSETQ. This CDR3 has 11 residues. Trimming took off 4 bases at V and 5 bases at J, with 6 bases between the two ends. CDR3 DNA sequence: TGCGCCAGCAGCGCGGCGGAGACCCAGTACTTC. Translated: CASSAAETQYF.

CDR3 in amino acids: CASSSSGTSGGKQYF. The CDR3 bases are TGTGCCAGCAGCTCATCCGGGACTAGCGGGGGAAAGCAGTACTTC. This chain links TRBV11-3 with TRBJ2-7; 14 positions match TRBD2. V lost 4 bases, J lost 8 bases, and 7 bases stayed unmatched. This CDR3 contains 15 residues. Germline V gene sequence: CDR1 SGHNT, CDR2 YENEEA.

In its sample, this clone was seen a few times. The chain is built from TRBV6-1 and TRBJ2-1, with TRBD1 matching over 8 bases. The CDR3 length is 15 residues. V was pared by 2 bases and J by 9 bases, with 9 bases of the junction left unmatched. The V gene's germline CDR1 is MNHNS and CDR2 SASEGT. The CDR3 region has the DNA TGTGCCAGCAGTGAATACGTCAGGGGGCGAGGTGAGCAGTTCTTC. Translated: CASSEYVRGRGEQFF.

The gene calls are TRBV11-3 and TRBJ2-7; D is perhaps TRBD1 (5 bases). V lost 1 base and J 2 bases, leaving 9 bases between the germline ends. The CDR3 has 14 residues. Germline lookup yields CDR1 SGHNT and CDR2 YENEEA. The DNA for the CDR3 is TGTGCCAGCAGCTTAGGGGGCACTACCTACGAGCAGTACTTC. This codes for CASSLGGTTYEQYF. The full variable domain, rest sourced from reference TRBV11-3 and TRBJ2-7, is EAGVVQSPRYKIIEKKQPVAFWCNPISGHNTLYWYLQNLGQGPELLIRYENEEAVDDSQLPKDRFSAERLKGVDSTLKIQPAELGDSAVYLCASSLGGTTYEQYFGPGTRLTVT.

This clone is a singleton in its sample. This chain links TRBV7-3 with TRBJ2-2, with a possible D match to TRBD2 (6 bases). The germline V gene encodes CDR1 SGHTA and CDR2 FQGTGA. Trimming removed 1 base from V and 2 bases from J, with 11 bases in between. The CDR3 spans 16 residues. This CDR3 reads CASSLRLVSNTGELFF. CDR3 in DNA: TGTGCCAGCAGCTTAAGACTAGTTTCTAACACCGGGGAGCTGTTTTTT.

The chain employs TRBV27 and TRBJ1-5; a possible D gene is TRBD1 (5 bases). CDR1 is MNHEY, CDR2 SMNVEV, per germline (reference sequence). CDR3 length: 17 residues. With 6 bases removed from V and 1 base from J, the gap between germline ends came to 19 bases. CDR3 in DNA: TGTGCCAGCAGGTCTGGGGCGACCGTCTTAAGCAATCAGCCCCAGCATTTT. Protein sequence: CASRSGATVLSNQPQHF.

The chain combines TRBV4-1 with TRBJ2-2; possible D gene TRBD2, 5 bases. This CDR3 comprises 15 residues. CDR1 MGHRA and CDR2 YSYEKL come from the germline V gene. The ends were cut back, 1 base at V and 4 bases at J, with 10 bases in the middle. CDR3 in DNA: TGCGCCAGCAGCCAAGGAGTCGCGGGCACCGGGGAGCTGTTTTTT. Protein sequence: CASSQGVAGTGELFF.

This clone was seen just once. This chain connects TRBV9 to TRBJ1-6; a possible D gene is TRBD1 (5 bases). The germline CDR1 and CDR2 sequences are SGDLS and YYNGEE. Trimming removed 2 bases from V and 2 bases from J, with 8 bases in between. This CDR3 contains 15 residues. CDR3 residues: CASSVGHTYNSPLHF. The CDR3 nucleotides read TGTGCCAGCAGCGTGGGGCACACCTATAATTCACCCCTCCACTTT.

This chain uses TRBV18 with TRBJ2-3; 7 bases align to TRBD1. The germline V gene has CDR1 KGHSH and CDR2 LQKENI. J gave up 0 bases and V 0 bases, and 0 bases lay outside the gene matches. CDR3 length equals 15 residues. CDR3 DNA: TGTGCCAGCTCACCACCGGGACAGAGCACAGATACGCAGTATTTT. This codes for CASSPPGQSTDTQYF.

This clone was seen only a few times. CDR3 residues: CASRGTGGPEYF. The CDR3 nucleotides read TGTGCCAGCAGGGGGACAGGGGGCCCAGAGTACTTC. V is TRBV6-5 and J is TRBJ2-7; 12 nucleotides align to TRBD1. The CDR3 has 12 amino acids. V was pared by 6 bases and J by 11 bases, with 5 bases of the junction left unmatched. Germline-derived CDR1 and CDR2 are MNHEY and SVGAGI.

The V and J genes are TRBV9 and TRBJ2-2; tentative D call: TRBD1 (5 bases). V was cut by 0 bases and J by 1 base, with 13 bases left in between. CDR1 is SGDLS and CDR2 is YYNGEE in the germline V gene. The CDR3 consists of 17 residues. CDR3: CASSVARDRRNTGELFF. The CDR3 DNA reads as TGTGCCAGCAGCGTAGCTAGAGACAGACGGAACACCGGGGAGCTGTTTTTT.

The rearrangement uses TRBV2 and TRBJ1-5, with a weak D call TRBD1 (6 bases). Germline values: CDR1 SNHLY, CDR2 FYNNEI. Trimming pared 5 bases from V and 0 bases from J, leaving 14 bases between. The CDR3 loop spans 16 amino acids. CDR3 DNA: TGTGCCAGCAGTATCGGGACACCATATAGCAATCAGCCCCAGCATTTT. Its protein product is CASSIGTPYSNQPQHF.

For the CDR3, the DNA is TGCGCCAGCAGCCAAGATGCCTCCTCGGCGGGGGGGATGGACACCGGGGAGCTGTTTTTT. This translates into CASSQDASSAGGMDTGELFF. V usage is TRBV4-3 and J usage is TRBJ2-2, with 9 nucleotides matching TRBD2. The ends lost 0 bases at V and 3 bases at J; junction bases unmatched: 14. The germline V gene has CDR1 LGHNA and CDR2 YSLEER. This CDR3 region has 20 residues.